This record looks at one T cell receptor (beta chain) sequence and its context. The antigen remains unidentified. The donors were members of the validation cohort, which comprised about 120 subjects and was separate from the first cohort of more than 500 subjects. Here immunoSEQ multiplex PCR was the method, and the copy in TCRdb shows in-frame clones only, minus some. The data show 60,000 to 75,000 clones, 90% to 96% seen once. These data are taken from a study of cytomegalovirus exposure and HLA in healthy donors. Study observations and caveats: Among TCR beta chains, those listed as cytomegalovirus-associated numbered more than 150.

The origin of this receptor is a young man in good health and CMV-seronegative. The sequenced material came from PBMCs.

CDR3 sequence: CASKRRGPNQPQHF. CDR3 DNA sequence: TGTGCCAGTAAAAGGAGGGGGCCTAATCAGCCCCAGCATTTT. The V and J genes are TRBV19 and TRBJ1-5, with TRBD1 matching over 7 bases. J lost 4 bases, V lost 7 bases, and 7 bases had no gene match. CDR3 length: 14 residues. The V gene's germline CDR1 is LNHDA and CDR2 SQIVND (reference sequence).